These 13 T cell receptor beta chains originate from one sample sequenced in a study of shared clonotypes between healthy human individuals. Assay: immunoSEQ multiplex PCR; the TCRdb copy retains only in-frame clones and omits some. The sample includes roughly 2.5 million clones, more than 80% seen only once; the top ten take about 0.13%. The sequenced material came from naive CD4+ T cells sorted from blood. Subset noted: CD45RA+ positively selected. Source of these receptors: a man younger than 30 in good health.

This chain links TRBV18 with TRBJ2-2; 7 bases are shared with TRBD1. The CDR3 consists of 15 residues. V shed 6 bases and J 3 bases; nucleotides not matched to a gene: 7. Germline lookup yields CDR1 KGHSH and CDR2 LQKENI. The CDR3 here is CASSHGTDYTGELFF. Here the CDR3 DNA reads TGTGCCAGCTCTCACGGGACAGACTACACCGGGGAGCTGTTTTTT. Together with reference TRBV18 and TRBJ2-2, the CDR3 gives the full variable domain: NAGVMQNPRHLVRRRGQEARLRCSPMKGHSHVYWYRQLPEEGLKFMVYLQKENIIDESGMPKERFSAEFPKEGPSILRIQQVVRGDSAAYFCASSHGTDYTGELFFGEGSRLTVL.

V is TRBV5-4 and J is TRBJ2-1; the match to TRBD2 covers 8 bases. The CDR3 spans 19 residues. The V and J ends lost 0 bases and 1 base, in that order; junction bases with no gene match: 12. Germline CDR1 is SGHNT and CDR2 is YYREEE (reference sequence). CDR3 residues: CASSLEVASGFGSYNEQFF. For the CDR3, the DNA is TGTGCCAGCAGCTTGGAAGTGGCTAGCGGGTTTGGGTCCTACAATGAGCAGTTCTTC.

Remarks on this clone: Different DNA sequences within this sample yield the same CDR3. J is TRBJ2-3 and V is TRBV9; TRBD2 matches 7 bases. This CDR3 is built from 15 residues. CDR1 and CDR2 from the germline V gene are SGDLS and YYNGEE. V trimming: 0 bases; J trimming: 3 bases; junction bases outside the gene matches: 4. CDR3 DNA sequence: TGTGCCAGCAGCGTAGGCGGGAGCGGTACAGATACGCAGTATTTT. As protein: CASSVGGSGTDTQYF.

V and J are TRBV29-1 and TRBJ1-1, with 7 bases that match TRBD1. There are 13 residues in the CDR3. Germline values: CDR1 SQVTM, CDR2 ANQGSEA. The trim removed 3 bases at V and 5 bases at J, leaving 6 bases unmatched. CDR3 DNA sequence: TGCAGCGTTGAGAAGGGGGCCCGTACTGAAGCTTTCTTT. This gives the protein CSVEKGARTEAFF.

The rearrangement uses TRBV6-5 and TRBJ2-3, with 9 bases lining up with TRBD1. Germline loops: CDR1 MNHEY, CDR2 SVGAGI. There are 13 residues in the CDR3. CDR3 residues: CVVAGQGRDTQYF. In DNA form, the CDR3 reads TGTGTCGTGGCGGGACAGGGCCGGGATACGCAGTATTTT.

The rearrangement joins TRBV5-1 to TRBJ2-1; possible D gene TRBD2, 5 bases. The length of the CDR3 is 13 residues. Trimming shortened V by 3 bases and J by 6 bases, and 10 bases separated the two germline ends. Germline loops: CDR1 SGHRS, CDR2 YFSETQ. The CDR3 DNA reads as TGCGCCAGCAGCTCGACTACCATCAATGAGCAGTTCTTC. It specifies CASSSTTINEQFF.

The rearrangement joins TRBV19 to TRBJ2-7; TRBD2 might be the D (6 bases). With 6 bases removed from V and 2 bases from J, the gap between germline ends came to 14 bases. The CDR3 runs 14 residues. CDR1 is LNHDA, CDR2 SQIVND, per germline (reference sequence). The chain's CDR3 is CASRSGLLAYEQYF. The CDR3 DNA reads TGTGCCAGTAGGTCAGGACTACTAGCCTACGAGCAGTACTTC.

The chain links TRBV27 to TRBJ2-7; D gene unclear. Germline lookup yields CDR1 MNHEY and CDR2 SMNVEV (reference sequence). V was cut by 3 bases and J by 2 bases, with 11 bases left in between. The CDR3 runs 14 residues. The CDR3 DNA is TGTGCCAGCAGTTTTCGCGTTTCCCCCTACGAGCAGTACTTC. Protein: CASSFRVSPYEQYF.

The chain links TRBV29-1 to TRBJ2-4; D remains unclear. Trimming cost V 6 bases and J 1 base, with 10 bases left between them. From germline, CDR1 is SQVTM and CDR2 ANQGSEA. CDR3 length equals 13 residues. In DNA form, the CDR3 reads TGCAGCGTGGCCCAGGAGGCCAAAAACATTCAGTACTTC. Translated: CSVAQEAKNIQYF.

The gene calls are TRBV18 and TRBJ2-5; D gene unclear. Trimming removed 2 bases at V and 2 bases at J, with 9 bases between. CDR1 and CDR2 (germline): KGHSH, LQKENI. The CDR3 is 14 residues long. The CDR3 here is CASSPTRVQETQYF. In DNA form, the CDR3 reads TGTGCCAGCTCACCAACAAGGGTTCAAGAGACCCAGTACTTC.

This chain's CDR3 is CASSYGQGDTF. The CDR3 bases are TGTGCCAGCAGTTACGGGCAGGGGGACACCTTC. The chain is built from TRBV6-6 and TRBJ1-2, with 7 bases matching TRBD1. Germline V gives CDR1 MNHNY, CDR2 SVGAGI (reference sequence). V lost 2 bases and J lost 12; bases outside the gene matches: 3. The CDR3 covers 11 residues.

The chain has TRBV6-1 and TRBJ1-1, with 7 bases fitting TRBD1. Germline CDR1 MNHNS, CDR2 SASEGT. This CDR3 spans 13 amino acids. Losses at the gene ends were 8 bases for V and 4 bases for J; bases not matched to a gene: 7. In nucleotides, the CDR3 is TGTGCCAGCCACAACAGGGGAAGCACTGAAGCTTTCTTT. It yields the protein CASHNRGSTEAFF.

The chain links TRBV6-5 to TRBJ2-1; TRBD1 matches at 12 bases. This CDR3 is 15 amino acids long. Germline values: CDR1 MNHEY, CDR2 SVGAGI. V shed 5 bases and J 8 bases; nucleotides not matched to a gene: 7. DNA for the CDR3: TGTGCCAGCAGTCCGGGGACAGGGGGCATAGATGAGCAGTTCTTC. Translating gives CASSPGTGGIDEQFF.